In its sample, the clone carrying this T cell receptor (beta chain) was seen a few times. As yet, its antigen is unknown. Germline V gives CDR1 MNHEY, CDR2 SVGAGI. The CDR3 totals 14 residues. Trimming took off 5 bases at V and 2 bases at J, with 12 bases between the two ends. Unique molecular identifiers featured in each of the TCR beta cDNA libraries. One entry per CDR3 protein results from TCRdb running MiXCR on the PCR reads. Of approximately 660,000 distinct CDR3 sequences in the sample, roughly three fifths are singletons; the top ten hold around 11%. These data are taken from a study of post-analysis software for immune sequencing data. Broader study findings: With TRBV5-6, TRBV5-1 and TRBV20-1 included, a handful of TRBV segments were more frequent in patients than in controls.

Material for sequencing was blood. The chain is built from TRBV6-5 and TRBJ2-5; D gene uncertain. The clonotype comes from a girl aged 2-15 years with multiple sclerosis. The CDR3: CASSPYSGQETQYF. The DNA for the CDR3 is TGTGCCAGCAGTCCTTATTCGGGTCAAGAGACCCAGTACTTC.